These 5 T cell receptor beta chains were all obtained from the same sample, sequenced in a study of T cells in Graves' hyperthyroidism and ophthalmopathy. Amplified TCR beta CDR3 regions derived from RNA transcripts. Researchers ran a first-round RT-PCR on the TCR CDR3 using the HTBI primer set. TCRdb re-called the multiplex PCR reads with MiXCR, one entry per CDR3 protein. The repertoire holds around 300,000 distinct CDR3 sequences, with roughly 13% as singletons. Sequencing was performed on blood. The receptors originated from a woman between 40 and 55 years old with Graves' ophthalmopathy.

Many counts were recorded for this clonotype. The gene calls are TRBV24-1 and TRBJ2-2; 9 bases align to TRBD2. With 5 bases clipped from V and 3 bases from J, the junction kept 12 bases outside the gene matches. Germline CDR1 reads KGHDR; CDR2 reads SFDVKD. CDR3 size: 18 residues. The CDR3 DNA is TGTGCCACCAGTGTGGTAGCGGGAGTACCCGGGGACACCGGGGAGCTGTTTTTT. This gives the protein CATSVVAGVPGDTGELFF.

This clonotype occurred a few times. The chain combines TRBV10-3 with TRBJ2-7, with D hard to call. V was shortened by 3 bases and J by 0 bases, with 15 bases between the two germline ends. The CDR3 is 16 residues long. Germline CDR1 and CDR2: ENHRY and SYGVKD. The CDR3 here is CAISDKMTQSSYEQYF. The CDR3 coding sequence is TGTGCCATCAGTGACAAAATGACTCAAAGCTCCTACGAGCAGTACTTC.

In its sample, this clonotype was seen many times. The V gene is TRBV6-1, the J gene TRBJ1-2; weak D call: TRBD1 (5 bases). The ends were cut back, 4 bases at V and 4 bases at J, with 10 bases in the middle. The CDR3 sequence is 13 residues long. In germline, CDR1 is MNHNS, CDR2 SASEGT. The CDR3 DNA follows: TGTGCCAGCAGTGTGGACAAGCTCTATGGCTACACCTTC. This codes for CASSVDKLYGYTF.

There are many counts of this clonotype. The DNA of the CDR3 is TGTGCCAGCAGTGAATTTTCTTTGGGGCAGGTGGGATACACCGGGGAGCTGTTTTTT. This translates into CASSEFSLGQVGYTGELFF. This sequence joins TRBV25-1 and TRBJ2-2, with D possibly matching TRBD1 (5 bases). The V end was cut by 1 base, the J end by 3 bases, with 21 bases between. Germline V CDR1 and CDR2: MGHDK, SYGVNS. The CDR3 has 19 amino acids.

Of note for this clonotype: A much larger clone lies one base from this, so it may be a read error. The chain links TRBV10-2 to TRBJ1-1, with a possible D match to TRBD1 (5 bases). Trimming removed 10 bases at V and 4 bases at J, with 16 bases between. Per the germline V gene, CDR1 is WSHSY and CDR2 is SAAADI. The CDR3 has 13 residues. As DNA, the CDR3 is TGCGCCAACAACAGACAGTGGGGCACTGAAGCTTTCTTT. Protein sequence: CANNRQWGTEAFF.